The present T cell receptor beta chain was sequenced within a study of blood T cell repertoires in COVID-19. Study summary: Sample material is recorded as cDNA or gDNA derived from T cells, B-cell-depleted T cells, or PBMCs.

The ends lost 1 base at V and 1 base at J; junction bases unmatched: 10. Germline V CDR1 and CDR2: MNHEY, SVGEGT. This CDR3 contains 19 residues. TCRdb's copy holds only in-frame clones and misses some; the assay was immunoSEQ multiplex PCR. The repertoire has roughly 380,000 clones, more than 75% of them found once; the top ten carry roughly 1.4%. The sample was PBMCs or T cells enriched from blood (not recorded which). The sequence was obtained from a man aged 25-45 years who had recovered from COVID-19. This rearrangement joins TRBV6-2 or TRBV6-3 to TRBJ2-2, with 9 bases fitting TRBD1. The chain's CDR3 is CASSYLGGQGVLNTGELFF. The CDR3 nucleotides are TGTGCCAGCAGTTACTTGGGGGGACAGGGAGTTCTGAACACCGGGGAGCTGTTTTTT.